This T cell receptor (beta chain) stems from a study of long-term antiretroviral therapy in people with HIV. The CDR3 consists of 14 residues. Germline V gives CDR1 SGHDN, CDR2 FVKESK. V shed 4 bases and J shed 0 bases, with 9 bases lying between them. Running of the v3.0 immunoSEQ assay took place at survey level. Method: immunoSEQ multiplex PCR; TCRdb's copy keeps in-frame clones and lacks some. The data contain 15,000 to 20,000 clones, roughly nine tenths of them seen just once; the ten biggest clones take up 7% to 10%. The chain employs TRBV14 and TRBJ2-5; D may correspond to TRBD1 or TRBD2 (5 bases each). This specimen was unsorted PBMCs, taken 0.3 years after starting antiretroviral therapy. The clonotype originates from a man aged 55 to 70 with HIV. The CDR3 spells CASSPGTYQETQYF. DNA for the CDR3: TGTGCCAGCAGCCCCGGGACGTACCAAGAGACCCAGTACTTC.